The 21 T cell receptor beta chains below were found in one sample sequenced in a study of T-cell memory formation after mild COVID-19. MiXCR was run by TCRdb on the 5' RACE reads, yielding one entry per CDR3 protein. The data contain about 300,000 distinct CDR3 sequences, just under 20% of them seen just once; the ten biggest clones take up around a fifth. Material for sequencing was PBMCs or a T cell subset sorted from them (not recorded which). These receptors were taken from a man aged 18 to 35 who had mild COVID-19 (a few samples of this study predate the infection). Cell type and time point are not known.

This clonotype was seen many times. This chain uses TRBV10-3 with TRBJ2-5, with D uncertain. Trimming left V 0 bases short and J 5 bases short, with 7 bases between. This CDR3 is 13 amino acids long. Germline V gives CDR1 ENHRY, CDR2 SYGVKD. The CDR3 protein is CAISESTLETQYF. In DNA, the CDR3 is TGTGCCATCAGTGAGTCGACTCTCGAGACCCAGTACTTC.

This clonotype was seen at least ten times. The rearrangement joins TRBV5-1 to TRBJ2-7; 11 positions match TRBD1. The germline V gene encodes CDR1 SGHRS and CDR2 YFSETQ. The J segment lost 3 bases and the V segment lost 4 bases, leaving 3 bases of the junction unmatched. This CDR3 comprises 14 residues. The CDR3 region is CASSLGTGGYEQYF. CDR3 nucleotides: TGCGCCAGCAGCCTCGGGACAGGGGGCTACGAGCAGTACTTC.

This chain uses TRBV27 with TRBJ2-3; D is perhaps TRBD2 (6 bases). Deletions cut 5 bases from V and 5 bases from J, with 11 bases between. The CDR3 totals 13 residues. Germline V gene lookup returns CDR1 MNHEY and CDR2 SMNVEV (reference sequence). This CDR3 is CASSPFGGDTQYF. As DNA, the CDR3 is TGTGCCAGCAGTCCCTTCGGGGGAGATACGCAGTATTTT.

Ten or more counts support this clonotype. The junction and the germline gene differ at one end; a read error may be behind it. The chain carries TRBV12-3 or TRBV12-4 and TRBJ1-1, with 7 bases lining up with TRBD1. CDR3 size: 14 residues. The CDR3 region is CASSLAGGNTEAFF. CDR3 sequence (DNA): TGCGCCAGCAGCTTGGCAGGGGGAAACACTGAAGCTTTCTTT.

This clonotype was found a few times. The chain recombines TRBV7-2 with TRBJ2-6; D is ambiguous. Germline V gene lookup returns CDR1 SGHTA and CDR2 FQGNSA. V was pared by 1 base and J by 2 bases, with 6 bases between. This CDR3 spans 15 amino acids. This CDR3 reads CASSLDWAGANVLTF. The CDR3 bases are TGTGCCAGCAGCTTAGATTGGGCTGGGGCCAACGTCCTGACTTTC. The whole variable domain, filled in from reference TRBV7-2 and TRBJ2-6, reads GAGVSQSPSNKVTEKGKDVELRCDPISGHTALYWYRQSLGQGLEFLIYFQGNSAPDKSGLPSDRFSAERTGGSVSTLTIQRTQQEDSAVYLCASSLDWAGANVLTFGAGSRLTVL.

The chain joins TRBV29-1 to TRBJ1-3; 9 bases match TRBD1. CDR3 length equals 13 residues. Germline values: CDR1 SQVTM, CDR2 ANQGSEA. V was pared by 7 bases and J by 2 bases, with 3 bases of the junction left unmatched. This CDR3 is CSGRTGAGNTIYF. In DNA, the CDR3 is TGCAGCGGTCGGACAGGGGCTGGAAACACCATATATTTT.

This sequence joins TRBV6-5 and TRBJ2-2; weak D call: TRBD2 (5 bases). The germline V gene encodes CDR1 MNHEY and CDR2 SVGAGI. The V end lost 0 bases, the J end lost 5 bases, and 10 bases lay between the germline ends. This CDR3 has 15 amino acids. The CDR3 reads CASSYSMEETGELFF. The CDR3, as DNA: TGTGCCAGCAGTTACTCGATGGAGGAAACCGGGGAGCTGTTTTTT.

The rearrangement joins TRBV28 to TRBJ2-3; D call uncertain. The germline V gene encodes CDR1 MDHEN and CDR2 SYDVKM. The germline V and J ends were trimmed by 10 bases and 0 bases, with 11 bases remaining between them. This CDR3 region has 13 residues. The CDR3 sequence is CATYSTSTDTQYF. The CDR3 bases are TGTGCCACTTACAGTACTAGCACAGATACGCAGTATTTT.

The V and J genes are TRBV12-3 or TRBV12-4 and TRBJ2-1; 10 bases match TRBD1. CDR3 length equals 17 residues. The ends lost 4 bases at V and 8 bases at J; junction bases unmatched: 14. As DNA, the CDR3 is TGTGCCAGCAGTTCTCTCCGGCGGGACAGGGGTGGCGATGAGCAGTTCTTC. Its protein is CASSSLRRDRGGDEQFF.

The rearrangement links TRBV12-3 or TRBV12-4 to TRBJ2-7; D is perhaps TRBD1 (7 bases). This CDR3 contains 14 residues. V lost 3 bases and J lost 5, with 14 bases in between. The CDR3, as DNA: TGTGCCAGCAGTTTCAGGACAGGAGGGGACGAGCAGTACTTC. This encodes CASSFRTGGDEQYF.

The rearrangement uses TRBV2 and TRBJ1-5; D perhaps matches TRBD1 (6 bases). The CDR3 has 15 amino acids. Germline loops: CDR1 SNHLY, CDR2 FYNNEI. The V end was cut by 6 bases, the J end by 11 bases, with 23 bases between. CDR3 region: CASSEIQGYREAQHF. CDR3 nucleotides: TGTGCCAGCAGCGAGATACAGGGCTACCGGGAGGCCCAGCATTTT.

This clonotype was counted only a few times. The chain joins TRBV6-2 or TRBV6-3 to TRBJ1-4; 11 bases fit TRBD1. Germline-derived CDR1 and CDR2 are MNHEY and SVGEGT. The CDR3 length is 17 residues. Losses at the gene ends were 2 bases for V and 6 bases for J; bases not matched to a gene: 8. CDR3 sequence: CASSYPMDRGRDEKLFF. The CDR3, as DNA: TGTGCCAGCAGTTACCCTATGGACAGGGGGCGAGATGAAAAACTGTTTTTT.

This clonotype showed up just a few times. The gene calls are TRBV5-1 and TRBJ2-3; 11 bases match TRBD2. This CDR3 is 19 amino acids long. Germline-derived CDR1 and CDR2 are SGHRS and YFSETQ. J was trimmed by 4 bases and V by 5 bases; bases with no gene match: 18. This chain's CDR3 is CASRFFLAGGRQSPDTQYF. The CDR3 DNA sequence: TGCGCCAGCAGATTCTTCCTAGCGGGGGGCCGCCAATCGCCAGATACGCAGTATTTT.

The chain joins TRBV4-3 to TRBJ2-5; 8 positions match TRBD2. CDR1 is LGHNA, CDR2 YSLEER, per germline. CDR3 length equals 17 residues. V shed 1 base, J shed 4 bases, and the junction held 11 bases outside the gene matches. The CDR3 sequence is CASSQGGTSYVGETQYF. The CDR3 region has the DNA TGCGCCAGCAGCCAAGGAGGGACTAGTTATGTTGGAGAGACCCAGTACTTC.

The chain carries TRBV5-4 and TRBJ2-3, with D perhaps TRBD1 (5 bases). Germline V gene lookup returns CDR1 SGHNT and CDR2 YYREEE (reference sequence). The CDR3 has 13 residues. V was shortened by 1 base and J by 10 bases, with 13 bases between the two germline ends. In DNA form, the CDR3 reads TGTGCCAGCAGCTTGAGGCGGCAGGGCGCGCAGTATTTT. This encodes CASSLRRQGAQYF.

This clonotype has a count of ten or more. This sequence joins TRBV19 and TRBJ2-1; 9 nucleotides agree with TRBD1. Unmatched junction bases numbered 3, after V lost 4 bases and J lost 8 bases. The CDR3 contains 13 residues. The germline V gene has CDR1 LNHDA and CDR2 SQIVND (reference sequence). CDR3 amino acids: CASSTRQGDEQFF. CDR3 in DNA: TGTGCCAGTAGTACTCGACAGGGGGATGAGCAGTTCTTC.

The V and J genes are TRBV7-9 and TRBJ1-2, with 9 bases fitting TRBD1. Trimming at V came to 3 bases and at J to 4 bases, leaving 12 bases not matched to a gene. This CDR3 is built from 17 residues. CDR1 and CDR2 from the germline V gene are SEHNR and FQNEAQ (reference sequence). This CDR3 is CASSFTGTGSDGYGYTF. CDR3 nucleotides: TGTGCCAGCAGCTTTACCGGGACAGGGTCAGACGGCTATGGCTACACCTTC.

V and J are TRBV24-1 and TRBJ2-2; no reliable D call. The CDR3 is 14 amino acids. Germline V CDR1 and CDR2: KGHDR, SFDVKD. Between the trimmed V and J ends, which lost 5 bases and 1 base, there was a span of 7 bases. The CDR3 spells CATSVEQNTGELFF. CDR3 coding DNA: TGTGCCACCAGTGTAGAACAGAACACCGGGGAGCTGTTTTTT.

The chain combines TRBV24-1 with TRBJ1-4; 8 bases fit TRBD1. The CDR3 covers 14 residues. Germline V CDR1 and CDR2: KGHDR, SFDVKD. J lost 10 bases, V lost 3 bases, and 6 bases had no gene match. The chain's CDR3 is CATSDAGQVGKLFF. The CDR3 DNA reads as TGTGCCACCAGTGATGCGGGACAGGTTGGAAAACTGTTTTTT.

The genes are TRBV7-9 and TRBJ2-5, with a possible D match to TRBD2 (5 bases). The CDR3 contains 15 residues. The V gene's germline CDR1 is SEHNR and CDR2 FQNEAQ (reference sequence). Trimming stripped 4 bases from V and 1 base from J, with 13 bases between. In DNA, the CDR3 is TGTGCCAGCAGCTACCAGGACGGACTCCAAGAGACCCAGTACTTC. Translated: CASSYQDGLQETQYF.

This clonotype came up many times. The chain joins TRBV6-2 or TRBV6-3 to TRBJ2-5; D possibly corresponds to TRBD2 (6 bases). Between the trimmed V and J ends, which lost 4 bases and 4 bases, there was a span of 10 bases. CDR3 size: 13 residues. CDR1 MNHEY and CDR2 SVGEGT come from the germline V gene. The CDR3: CASSSGLIETQYF. The CDR3 DNA follows: TGTGCCAGCAGTTCGGGACTTATAGAGACCCAGTACTTC.